This record concerns one TCR beta chain sequence. Its antigen is as yet unknown. Presence of unique molecular identifiers characterized the TCR beta cDNA libraries. TCRdb called the PCR reads again in MiXCR, with one record for every CDR3 protein. The data show roughly 540,000 distinct CDR3 sequences, with around 34% seen just once and approximately 5.4% held by the top ten. The CDR3 sequence is 15 residues long. The ends were cut back, 3 bases at V and 2 bases at J, with 13 bases in the middle. The germline CDR1 and CDR2 sequences are LNHDA and SQIVND (reference sequence). This entry belongs to a study of post-analysis software for immune sequencing data. General observations from the study: About 5 TRBV segments, including TRBV5-6, TRBV5-1 and TRBV20-1, were more frequent in patients than controls.

Material for sequencing was blood. The TCR originated in a girl under 18 with multiple sclerosis. The chain employs TRBV19 and TRBJ2-5; D uncertain. CDR3 nucleotide sequence: TGTGCCAGTAGTATCCACCAGAGTGGGCAAGAGACCCAGTACTTC. Protein: CASSIHQSGQETQYF.